The next 7 T cell receptor beta chains were all read from a single sample in a study of blood T cell repertoires in COVID-19. Sequencing was performed with immunoSEQ multiplex PCR; in TCRdb, only in-frame clones are kept and a portion is missing. The sample records about 160,000 clones, about 87% being singletons. The specimen sequenced was peripheral blood. The receptors originated from a woman aged 60 to 75 who had recovered from COVID-19.

The J gene is TRBJ1-2, the V gene TRBV2, with 9 bases identical to TRBD1. Trimming took 8 bases from V and 6 from J; bases not matched to a gene: 16. CDR3 size: 16 residues. Germline assignment: CDR1 SNHLY and CDR2 FYNNEI. DNA for the CDR3: TGTGCCAGCCGCCGGGACAGGGATCGTCCCTTAGATGGCTACACCTTC. Translating gives CASRRDRDRPLDGYTF.

The chain has TRBV2 and TRBJ2-2, with 7 bases matching TRBD1. Germline trimming cut 2 bases from V and 5 bases from J; bases unmatched to any gene: 11. The CDR3 runs to 17 residues. CDR1 and CDR2 from the germline V gene are SNHLY and FYNNEI. Here the CDR3 DNA reads TGTGCCAGCAGTGAAAGGATAGGGGGCGTAGGGACCGGGGAGCTGTTTTTT. Translated: CASSERIGGVGTGELFF.

The V and J genes are TRBV7-2 and TRBJ1-2; 8 bases agree with TRBD1. CDR1 and CDR2 (germline): SGHTA, FQGNSA. V dropped 1 base and J dropped 4; count of bases not matched to a gene: 8. The CDR3 is 16 amino acids. Written as DNA, the CDR3 is TGTGCCAGCAGCTTAGGGGGGGCAGGGACAGGCTATGGCTACACCTTC. It yields the protein CASSLGGAGTGYGYTF.

The chain is built from TRBV5-1 and TRBJ2-5; 8 bases align to TRBD1. Germline V CDR1 and CDR2: SGHRS, YFSETQ. This CDR3 region has 15 residues. V was clipped by 4 bases and J by 2 bases; unmatched bases: 7. CDR3 amino acids: CASSPNRQGQETQYF. In nucleotides, the CDR3 is TGCGCCAGCAGCCCTAATCGACAGGGGCAAGAGACCCAGTACTTC.

V and J are TRBV28 and TRBJ2-7; a weak D match, TRBD2 (5 bases). CDR1 is MDHEN and CDR2 is SYDVKM in the germline V gene. The CDR3 contains 15 residues. Between the trimmed V and J ends, which lost 4 bases and 0 bases, there was a span of 13 bases. The CDR3 DNA sequence: TGTGCCAGCAGTTCACCAGCGGAAAGCTCCTACGAGCAGTACTTC. This sequence encodes CASSSPAESSYEQYF.

V usage is TRBV28 and J usage is TRBJ1-1; D possibly corresponds to TRBD1 (5 bases). The V and J ends lost 7 bases and 0 bases respectively, with 9 bases between them. CDR1 and CDR2 from the germline V gene are MDHEN and SYDVKM. The CDR3 has 13 residues. CDR3: CASKRQLNTEAFF. CDR3 coding DNA: TGTGCCAGCAAGAGACAGCTGAACACTGAAGCTTTCTTT. Full variable domain (rest looked up from reference TRBV28 and TRBJ1-1): DVKVTQSSRYLVKRTGEKVFLECVQDMDHENMFWYRQDPGLGLRLIYFSYDVKMKEKGDIPEGYSVSREKKERFSLILESASTNQTSMYLCASKRQLNTEAFFGQGTRLTVV.

The chain recombines TRBV10-3 with TRBJ1-2, with D perhaps matching TRBD1 (5 bases). Looked up from germline, CDR1 is ENHRY and CDR2 is SYGVKD. Trimming shortened V by 4 bases and J by 3 bases, and 9 bases separated the two germline ends. The CDR3 spans 13 residues. Here the CDR3 reads CAISAGLDYGYTF. CDR3 bases: TGTGCCATCAGTGCAGGGTTGGACTATGGCTACACCTTC.